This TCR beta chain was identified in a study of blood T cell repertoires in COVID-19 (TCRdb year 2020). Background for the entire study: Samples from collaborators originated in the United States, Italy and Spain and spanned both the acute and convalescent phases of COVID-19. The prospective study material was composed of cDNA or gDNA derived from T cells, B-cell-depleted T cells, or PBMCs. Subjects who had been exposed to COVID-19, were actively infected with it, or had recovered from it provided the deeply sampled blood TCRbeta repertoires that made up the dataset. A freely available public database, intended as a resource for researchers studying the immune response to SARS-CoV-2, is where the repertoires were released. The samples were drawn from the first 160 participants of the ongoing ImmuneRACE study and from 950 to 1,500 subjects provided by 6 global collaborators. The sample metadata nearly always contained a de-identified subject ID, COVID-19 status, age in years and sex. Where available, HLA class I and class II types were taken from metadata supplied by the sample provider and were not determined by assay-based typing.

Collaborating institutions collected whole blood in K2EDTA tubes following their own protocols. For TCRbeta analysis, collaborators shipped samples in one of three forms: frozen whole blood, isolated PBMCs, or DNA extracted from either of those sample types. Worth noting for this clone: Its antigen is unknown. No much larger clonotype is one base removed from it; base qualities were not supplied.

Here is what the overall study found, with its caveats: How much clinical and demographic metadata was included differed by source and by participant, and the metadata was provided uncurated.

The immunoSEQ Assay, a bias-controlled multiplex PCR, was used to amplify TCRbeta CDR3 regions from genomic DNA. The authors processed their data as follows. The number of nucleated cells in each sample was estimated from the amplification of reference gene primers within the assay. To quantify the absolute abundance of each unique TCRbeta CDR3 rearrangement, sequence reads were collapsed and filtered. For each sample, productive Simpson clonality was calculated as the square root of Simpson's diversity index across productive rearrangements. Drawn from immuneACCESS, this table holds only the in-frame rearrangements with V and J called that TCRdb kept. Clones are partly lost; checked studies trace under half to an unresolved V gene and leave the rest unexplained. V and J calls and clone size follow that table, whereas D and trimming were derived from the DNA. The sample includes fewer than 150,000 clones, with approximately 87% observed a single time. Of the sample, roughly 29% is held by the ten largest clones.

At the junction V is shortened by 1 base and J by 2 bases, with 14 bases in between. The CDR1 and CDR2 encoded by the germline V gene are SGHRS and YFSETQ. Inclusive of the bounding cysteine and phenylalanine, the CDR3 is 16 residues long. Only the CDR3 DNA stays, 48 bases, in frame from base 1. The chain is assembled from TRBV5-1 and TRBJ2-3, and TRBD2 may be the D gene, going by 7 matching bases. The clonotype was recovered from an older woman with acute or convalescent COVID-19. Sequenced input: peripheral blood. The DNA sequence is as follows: TGCGCCAGCAGCTTGAGTGGCGGGGGCTACACAGATACGCAGTATTTT. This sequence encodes CASSLSGGGYTDTQYF.